Below, 27 T cell receptor beta chains from the same sample are listed, as sequenced in a study of siplizumab effects on memory and regulatory T cells. Some clones are missing from TCRdb's copy, which holds only in-frame ones; the method was immunoSEQ multiplex PCR. The data contain roughly 68,000 clones, roughly 83% of them singletons. Sequencing was carried out using memory CD4+ T cells sorted from blood. The receptors derive from a human donor in good health.

This chain joins TRBV6-6 and TRBJ1-2, with D unresolved. V lost 6 bases, J lost 3 bases, and 11 bases lay in between. Per germline, CDR1 MNHNY and CDR2 SVGAGI (reference sequence). The CDR3 is made up of 13 amino acids. The CDR3 region is CASRLGQDYGYTF. The CDR3 DNA sequence: TGTGCCAGCAGATTGGGCCAGGACTATGGCTACACCTTC.

The rearrangement uses TRBV5-1 and TRBJ1-1; D uncertain. CDR1 is SGHRS and CDR2 is YFSETQ in the germline V gene. The length of the CDR3 is 16 residues. Trimming took 4 bases from V and 1 from J, leaving 17 bases between them. CDR3 sequence: CASSPMPLEGNTEAFF. For the CDR3, the DNA is TGCGCCAGCAGCCCCATGCCTCTCGAAGGGAACACTGAAGCTTTCTTT.

This chain connects TRBV5-8 to TRBJ2-2; D is perhaps TRBD2 (6 bases). Germline V gives CDR1 SGHTS, CDR2 YDEGEE. V lost 4 bases to trimming and J lost 7 bases, with 20 bases between them. The CDR3 sequence is 16 residues long. The CDR3 nucleotides are TGTGCCAGCAGCAATAACGGGGGAAGAGTAGGCGGGGAGCTGTTTTTT. It yields the protein CASSNNGGRVGGELFF.

The J gene is TRBJ1-2, the V gene TRBV20-1; D is undetermined. The V gene's germline CDR1 is DFQATT and CDR2 SNEGSKA (reference sequence). This CDR3 spans 11 amino acids. V lost 6 bases and J 4 bases, leaving 9 bases between the germline ends. The DNA of the CDR3 is TGCAGTGCAAGGACGGGCTATGGCTACACCTTC. It specifies CSARTGYGYTF.

The rearrangement uses TRBV10-2 and TRBJ2-3; D unclear. Per germline, CDR1 WSHSY and CDR2 SAAADI. The CDR3 runs to 12 residues. Trimming removed 5 bases from V and 3 bases from J, with 6 bases in between. DNA of the CDR3: TGCGCCAGCAGTCGAGTGACAGATACGCAGTATTTT. Encoded protein: CASSRVTDTQYF.

A few counts support this clone. The CDR3 DNA reads TGTGCCAGTAGTATAGGAGAGGTGTCAGGGGGCAACGAGCAGTACTTC. Its translation is CASSIGEVSGGNEQYF. This chain uses TRBV19 with TRBJ2-7; 8 bases match TRBD1. J gave up 5 bases and V 1 base, and 10 bases lay outside the gene matches. This CDR3 is 16 amino acids long. Germline V gene data show CDR1 as LNHDA and CDR2 as SQIVND (reference sequence).

Of note for this clone: A read error may account for a junction end that differs from germline. The J gene is TRBJ1-2, the V gene TRBV7-7; perhaps TRBD1 as D (5 bases). This CDR3 has 16 amino acids. Looked up from germline, CDR1 is SSHAT and CDR2 is FNYEAQ (reference sequence). CDR3 in DNA: TGTGCTAGCAGCTCACCTTTGGAGGGGCTCGACTATGGCTACACCTTC. Amino acid sequence: CASSSPLEGLDYGYTF.

The V and J genes are TRBV7-9 and TRBJ1-1, with 11 bases matching TRBD1. The CDR3 runs to 15 residues. The V segment lost 4 bases and the J segment 4 bases; nucleotides outside the gene matches: 5. In germline, CDR1 is SEHNR, CDR2 FQNEAQ (reference sequence). CDR3 nucleotides: TGTGCCAGCAGCTCCGCCGGGACAGGGGGCACTGAAGCTTTCTTT. Amino acids: CASSSAGTGGTEAFF.

The rearrangement joins TRBV9 to TRBJ2-1, with 8 bases that match TRBD2. Germline trimming cut 2 bases from V and 9 bases from J; bases unmatched to any gene: 10. The V gene's germline CDR1 is SGDLS and CDR2 YYNGEE. The CDR3 sequence is 15 residues long. The CDR3 nucleotides are TGTGCCAGCAGCGTGAGGGGGACTAGTGACGGTGAGCAGTTCTTC. Amino acids: CASSVRGTSDGEQFF.

V and J are TRBV21-1 and TRBJ1-2. TRBV21-1 constitutes a pseudogene. CDR3 length equals 14 residues. As DNA, the CDR3 is TGTGCCAGCAGCAATTACGGGGGGGACTATGGCTACACCTTC. It translates to CASSNYGGDYGYTF.

The chain combines TRBV7-2 with TRBJ2-2, with D unclear. The CDR3 loop spans 12 amino acids. Germline assignment: CDR1 SGHTA and CDR2 FQGNSA. V was trimmed by 5 bases and J by 6 bases, leaving 7 bases between them. The DNA of the CDR3 is TGTGCCAGCAGCCAACTTGCCGGGGAGCTGTTTTTT. As protein: CASSQLAGELFF.

Written as DNA, the CDR3 is TGTGCCAGCAGCCAAGGAGCTAAAAAAGAGACCCAGTACTTC. This codes for CASSQGAKKETQYF. The chain employs TRBV4-2 and TRBJ2-5; D not certain. Germline V gene sequence: CDR1 LGHNA, CDR2 YNFKEQ. This CDR3 has 14 residues. The V end was cut by 1 base, the J end by 3 bases, with 9 bases between.

The chain employs TRBV6-6 and TRBJ1-1; D remains ambiguous. The germline V gene encodes CDR1 MNHNY and CDR2 SVGAGI (reference sequence). Trimming shortened V by 8 bases and J by 0 bases, and 16 bases separated the two germline ends. This CDR3 comprises 15 residues. CDR3 nucleotide sequence: TGTGCCAGCGGGCGGTCCGCCCCAATGAACACTGAAGCTTTCTTT. It is translated as CASGRSAPMNTEAFF.

The chain couples TRBV19 to TRBJ1-5, with D perhaps matching TRBD1 (6 bases). Between the trimmed V and J ends, which lost 9 bases and 1 base, there was a span of 13 bases. Germline CDR1 reads LNHDA; CDR2 reads SQIVND (reference sequence). The CDR3 loop spans 14 amino acids. CDR3 sequence (DNA): TGTGCCAGCAATACAGGGAACAGCAATCAGCCCCAGCATTTT. This sequence encodes CASNTGNSNQPQHF.

The chain uses TRBV7-8 and TRBJ2-1, with 7 bases that match TRBD1. Trimming at V came to 3 bases and at J to 8 bases, leaving 10 bases not matched to a gene. The V gene's germline CDR1 is SGHVS and CDR2 FQNEAQ. The CDR3 is made up of 15 amino acids. The CDR3 sequence: CASSFRTGIAYEQFF. The DNA for the CDR3 is TGTGCCAGCAGCTTCAGGACAGGAATCGCATATGAGCAGTTCTTC.

The rearrangement joins TRBV30 to TRBJ1-4; D remains ambiguous. Trimming shortened V by 2 bases and J by 7 bases, and 8 bases separated the two germline ends. Germline loops: CDR1 GTSNPN, CDR2 SVGIG (reference sequence). CDR3 length: 12 residues. The CDR3 nucleotides read TGTGCCTGGAGTCCCCAAGGTGAAAAACTGTTTTTT. It codes for CAWSPQGEKLFF. The variable domain in full, completed from reference TRBV30 and TRBJ1-4, reads SQTIHQWPATLVQPVGSPLSLECTVEGTSNPNLYWYRQAAGRGLQLLFYSVGIGQISSEVPQNLSASRPQDRQFILSSKKLLLSDSGFYLCAWSPQGEKLFFGSGTQLSVL.

This chain links TRBV6-5 with TRBJ1-6, with TRBD1 identical over 9 bases. This CDR3 region has 15 residues. V gave up 0 bases and J gave up 10 bases; unmatched junction bases: 4. The germline gives CDR1 MNHEY, CDR2 SVGAGI. The CDR3 DNA sequence: TGTGCCAGCAGTTACTCGGGACAGGGAACCTCACCCCTCCACTTT. Residues: CASSYSGQGTSPLHF.

This clone was counted only a few times. The chain recombines TRBV19 with TRBJ1-2, with TRBD1 as a possible D gene (6 bases). The CDR3 loop spans 15 amino acids. Germline CDR1 reads LNHDA; CDR2 reads SQIVND (reference sequence). The germline V and J ends were trimmed by 1 base and 1 base, with 10 bases remaining between them. The CDR3 bases are TGTGCCAGTAGTATAGTCGGACAGCTTAACTATGGCTACACCTTC. Residues: CASSIVGQLNYGYTF.

This chain connects TRBV2 to TRBJ1-1; D is undetermined. Trimming took off 1 base at V and 0 bases at J, with 6 bases between the two ends. The CDR3 runs 14 residues. Germline lookup yields CDR1 SNHLY and CDR2 FYNNEI. CDR3 in DNA: TGTGCCAGCAGTGAAGGAAACATGAACACTGAAGCTTTCTTT. Protein sequence: CASSEGNMNTEAFF.

This chain uses TRBV25-1 with TRBJ2-1; D call uncertain. The length of the CDR3 is 13 residues. V was shortened by 2 bases and J by 5 bases, with 7 bases between the two germline ends. Germline V CDR1 and CDR2: MGHDK, SYGVNS. DNA for the CDR3: TGTGCCAGCAGTGAAAGGCACGACAATGAGCAGTTCTTC. This encodes CASSERHDNEQFF.

This clone was observed a few times. The V gene is TRBV10-3, the J gene TRBJ1-1, with 7 bases identical to TRBD1. J gave up 2 bases and V 6 bases, and 9 bases lay outside the gene matches. This CDR3 spans 15 amino acids. CDR1 and CDR2 (germline): ENHRY, SYGVKD. The CDR3 reads CAIRTWTGPNTEAFF. CDR3 DNA: TGTGCCATCAGAACGTGGACAGGACCAAACACTGAAGCTTTCTTT.

This chain links TRBV5-4 with TRBJ2-2, with D perhaps TRBD1 (6 bases). V was pared by 4 bases and J by 1 base, with 11 bases between. Germline lookup yields CDR1 SGHNT and CDR2 YYREEE (reference sequence). The CDR3 sequence is 15 residues long. The DNA of the CDR3 is TGTGCCAGCAGCCGACCGACAGGGAACACCGGGGAGCTGTTTTTT. As protein: CASSRPTGNTGELFF.

This clone was observed a few times. The CDR3 spells CASRPPSGTGELFF. The CDR3 bases are TGTGCCAGCAGGCCTCCAAGTGGCACCGGGGAGCTGTTTTTT. The V and J genes are TRBV6-5 and TRBJ2-2; D is uncertain. Germline V gives CDR1 MNHEY, CDR2 SVGAGI. V lost 6 bases and J 4 bases, leaving 12 bases between the germline ends. The CDR3 is made up of 14 amino acids.

This chain joins TRBV4-2 and TRBJ2-1; 9 positions match TRBD2. The V segment lost 6 bases and the J segment 4 bases; nucleotides outside the gene matches: 7. The CDR3 runs to 15 residues. Germline V gives CDR1 LGHNA, CDR2 YNFKEQ. The CDR3 loop reads CASRMKTSGYNEQFF. The CDR3 region has the DNA TGTGCCAGCAGGATGAAGACTAGCGGATACAATGAGCAGTTCTTC.

The J gene is TRBJ2-1, the V gene TRBV27; tentative D call: TRBD2 (6 bases). This CDR3 has 13 residues. In germline, CDR1 is MNHEY, CDR2 SMNVEV (reference sequence). Trimming left V 0 bases short and J 9 bases short, with 9 bases between. The CDR3 sequence is CASSLSWRVEQFF. DNA of the CDR3: TGTGCCAGCAGTTTATCGTGGAGGGTTGAGCAGTTCTTC.

The chain combines TRBV6-1 with TRBJ1-3; D might be TRBD1 (6 bases). Trimming stripped 6 bases from V and 4 bases from J, with 13 bases between. CDR1 and CDR2 from the germline V gene are MNHNS and SASEGT. The CDR3 contains 14 residues. The DNA of the CDR3 is TGTGCCAGCAGGACACCAGGGGTCGGAAACACCATATATTTT. Protein product: CASRTPGVGNTIYF.

This chain uses TRBV23-1 with TRBJ1-5; D uncertain. TRBV23-1 is classed as an ORF, of uncertain function. Trimming took 7 bases from V and 7 from J, leaving 11 bases between them. CDR3 length: 12 residues. CDR3 residues: CASIRGGQPQHF. The CDR3 region has the DNA TGCGCCAGCATCCGAGGAGGGCAGCCCCAGCATTTT.